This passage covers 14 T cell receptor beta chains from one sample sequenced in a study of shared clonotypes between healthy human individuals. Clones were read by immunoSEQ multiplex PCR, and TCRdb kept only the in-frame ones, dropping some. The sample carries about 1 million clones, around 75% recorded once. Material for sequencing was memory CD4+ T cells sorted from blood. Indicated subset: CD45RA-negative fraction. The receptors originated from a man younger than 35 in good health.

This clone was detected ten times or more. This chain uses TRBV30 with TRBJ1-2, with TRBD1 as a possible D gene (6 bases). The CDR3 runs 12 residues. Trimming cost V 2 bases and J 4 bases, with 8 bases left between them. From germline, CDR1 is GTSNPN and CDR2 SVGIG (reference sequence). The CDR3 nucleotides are TGTGCCTGGAGTACAGGGTCCTATGGCTACACCTTC. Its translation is CAWSTGSYGYTF.

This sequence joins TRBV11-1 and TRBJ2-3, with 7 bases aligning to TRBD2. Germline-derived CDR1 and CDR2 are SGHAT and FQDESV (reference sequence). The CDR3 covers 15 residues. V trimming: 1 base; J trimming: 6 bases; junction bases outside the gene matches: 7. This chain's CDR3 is CASSLVGTKSDTQYF. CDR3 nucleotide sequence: TGTGCCAGCAGCTTAGTGGGGACTAAATCGGATACGCAGTATTTT.

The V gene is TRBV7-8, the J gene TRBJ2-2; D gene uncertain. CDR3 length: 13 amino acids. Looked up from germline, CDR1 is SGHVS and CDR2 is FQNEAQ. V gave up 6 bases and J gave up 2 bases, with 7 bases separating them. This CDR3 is CASSLINTGELFF. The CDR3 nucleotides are TGTGCCAGCAGTTTGATAAACACCGGGGAGCTGTTTTTT.

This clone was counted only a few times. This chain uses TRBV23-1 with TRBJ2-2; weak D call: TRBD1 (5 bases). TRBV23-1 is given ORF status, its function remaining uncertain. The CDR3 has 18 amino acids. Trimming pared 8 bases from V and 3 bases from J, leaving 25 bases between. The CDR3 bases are TGCGCCAGCCCAGGGCGGCAGCCCCTTATTGGGGACACCGGGGAGCTGTTTTTT. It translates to CASPGRQPLIGDTGELFF.

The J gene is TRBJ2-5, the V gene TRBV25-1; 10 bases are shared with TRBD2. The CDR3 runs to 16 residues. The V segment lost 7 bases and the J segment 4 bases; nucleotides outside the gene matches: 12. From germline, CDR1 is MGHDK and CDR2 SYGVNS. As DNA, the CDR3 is TGTGCCAGCATGCCGTGGCGGGAGCGGGAGGGAGAGACCCAGTACTTC. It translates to CASMPWREREGETQYF.

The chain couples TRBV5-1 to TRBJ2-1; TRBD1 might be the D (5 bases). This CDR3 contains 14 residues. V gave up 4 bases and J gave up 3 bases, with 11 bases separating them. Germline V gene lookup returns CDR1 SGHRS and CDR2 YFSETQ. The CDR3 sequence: CASSDQGDYNEQFF. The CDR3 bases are TGCGCCAGCAGCGACCAGGGTGACTACAATGAGCAGTTCTTC.

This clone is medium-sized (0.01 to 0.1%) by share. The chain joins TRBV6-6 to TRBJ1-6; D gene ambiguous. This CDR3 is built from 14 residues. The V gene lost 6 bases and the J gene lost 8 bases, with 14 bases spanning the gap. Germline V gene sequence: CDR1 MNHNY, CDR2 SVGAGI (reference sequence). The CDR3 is CASSLGFQDSPLHF. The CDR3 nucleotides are TGTGCCAGCAGCCTAGGGTTTCAGGATTCACCCCTCCACTTT.

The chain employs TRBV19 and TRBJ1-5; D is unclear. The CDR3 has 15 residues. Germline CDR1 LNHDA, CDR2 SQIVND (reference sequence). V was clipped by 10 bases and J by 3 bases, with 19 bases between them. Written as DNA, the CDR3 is TGTGCCACTAGGTCTGGCGCCGGTAACAATCAGCCCCAGCATTTT. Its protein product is CATRSGAGNNQPQHF. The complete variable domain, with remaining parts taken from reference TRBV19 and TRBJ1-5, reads DGGITQSPKYLFRKEGQNVTLSCEQNLNHDAMYWYRQDPGQGLRLIYYSQIVNDFQKGDIAEGYSVSREKKESFPLTVTSAQKNPTAFYLCATRSGAGNNQPQHFGDGTRLSIL.

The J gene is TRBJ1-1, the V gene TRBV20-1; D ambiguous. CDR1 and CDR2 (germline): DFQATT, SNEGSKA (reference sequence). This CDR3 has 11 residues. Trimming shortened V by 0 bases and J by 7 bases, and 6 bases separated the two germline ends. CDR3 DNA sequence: TGCAGTGCTAGAGATAAGAATGAAGCTTTCTTT. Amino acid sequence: CSARDKNEAFF.

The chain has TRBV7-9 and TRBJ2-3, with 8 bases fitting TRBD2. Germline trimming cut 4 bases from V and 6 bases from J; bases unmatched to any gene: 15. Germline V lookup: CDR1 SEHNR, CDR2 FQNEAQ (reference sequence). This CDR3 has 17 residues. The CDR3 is CASSSLIAGLMRDTQYF. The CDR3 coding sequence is TGTGCCAGCAGCTCCCTGATAGCGGGGTTGATGCGTGATACGCAGTATTTT.

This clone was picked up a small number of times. CDR3 bases: TGTGCCAGCTCACCTCCTCTAAGGGAGACCCAGTACTTC. Amino acids: CASSPPLRETQYF. The chain links TRBV18 to TRBJ2-5; D not certain. V lost 3 bases, J lost 5 bases, and 10 bases lay in between. Germline V gene sequence: CDR1 KGHSH, CDR2 LQKENI. The CDR3 is 13 amino acids.

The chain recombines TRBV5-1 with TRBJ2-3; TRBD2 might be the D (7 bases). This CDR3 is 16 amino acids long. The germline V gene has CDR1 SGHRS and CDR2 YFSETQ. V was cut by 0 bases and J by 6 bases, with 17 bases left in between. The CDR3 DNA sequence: TGCGCCAGCAGCTTGGGGGTCGGGGGGCCCCGGGATACGCAGTATTTT. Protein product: CASSLGVGGPRDTQYF.

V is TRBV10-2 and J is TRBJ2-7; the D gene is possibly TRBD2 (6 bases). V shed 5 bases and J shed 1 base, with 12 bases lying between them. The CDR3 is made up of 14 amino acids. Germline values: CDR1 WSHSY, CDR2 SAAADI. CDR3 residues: CASSKVADSYEQYF. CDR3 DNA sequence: TGCGCCAGCAGTAAGGTAGCGGATTCCTACGAGCAGTACTTC.

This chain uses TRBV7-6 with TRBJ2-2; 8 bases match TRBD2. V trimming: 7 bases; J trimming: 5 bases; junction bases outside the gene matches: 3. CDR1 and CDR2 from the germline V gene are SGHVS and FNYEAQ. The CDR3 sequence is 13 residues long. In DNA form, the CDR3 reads TGTGCCAGCACCCGGGGGGGGACCGGGGAGCTGTTTTTT. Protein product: CASTRGGTGELFF.